These 4 T cell receptor beta chains share one sample of origin, sequenced in a study of regulatory T cells in long-lasting Graves disease. Time point given: persistent/refractory GD, antithyroid drugs over 5 years with positive TRAb. The TCR library used RNA extracted from PBMCs. Libraries of TCR beta came from iRepertoire HTBI primers plus Arm-PCR of CDR3 regions. TCRdb reprocessed the multiplex PCR reads via MiXCR and lists one record per CDR3 protein. The repertoire holds roughly 400,000 distinct CDR3 sequences, with about 21% as singletons. The source was peripheral blood mononuclear cells (PBMCs), collected when the disease was refractory, from a patient treated with antithyroid drugs. The receptors come from a female donor with Graves disease.

This clonotype showed up many times. J is TRBJ2-7 and V is TRBV7-3; TRBD1 or TRBD2 may be the D gene (6 bases each). The germline V gene encodes CDR1 SGHTA and CDR2 FQGTGA. Between the trimmed V and J ends, which lost 5 bases and 4 bases, there was a span of 18 bases. The CDR3 runs 15 residues. Written as DNA, the CDR3 is TGTGCCAGCAGCCCGGGGTATGGAGGGGGATACGAGCAGTACTTC. Translation: CASSPGYGGGYEQYF. Variable domain in full (rest from reference TRBV7-3 and TRBJ2-7): GAGVSQTPSNKVTEKGKYVELRCDPISGHTALYWYRQSLGQGPEFLIYFQGTGAADDSGLPNDRFFAVRPEGSVSTLKIQRTERGDSAVYLCASSPGYGGGYEQYFGPGTRLTVT.

This rearrangement joins TRBV4-1 to TRBJ1-2; D ambiguous. The CDR3 is made up of 16 amino acids. Trimming shortened V by 4 bases and J by 1 base, and 16 bases separated the two germline ends. Germline assignment: CDR1 MGHRA and CDR2 YSYEKL. The CDR3 nucleotides are TGCGCCAGCAGCCCCACCGCGGGCGGAGTTAACTATGGCTACACCTTC. Protein: CASSPTAGGVNYGYTF.

Many counts were recorded for this clonotype. This chain connects TRBV2 to TRBJ2-7; no clear D. This CDR3 is built from 13 residues. Germline lookup yields CDR1 SNHLY and CDR2 FYNNEI. V lost 6 bases, J lost 7 bases, and 16 bases lay in between. The CDR3 is CASSEIEFGEQYF. Written as DNA, the CDR3 is TGTGCCAGCAGCGAAATAGAATTCGGGGAGCAGTACTTC.

Many counts were recorded for this clonotype. V gene TRBV28 combines with J gene TRBJ2-1; 14 nucleotides match TRBD2. The CDR3 spans 18 residues. Trimming removed 1 base from V and 7 bases from J; junction bases left unmatched: 9. Germline V gene lookup returns CDR1 MDHEN and CDR2 SYDVKM. CDR3 loop: CASSLSTSGRAAYNEQFF. In nucleotides, the CDR3 is TGTGCCAGCAGTTTATCGACTAGCGGGAGGGCGGCATATAATGAGCAGTTCTTC.